This TCR beta chain was identified during a study of shared clonotypes between healthy human individuals. Turning to this clone: No antigen is known for it.

The study, taken as a whole, reports: Sharing across four donors was seen in roughly 5% of naive CD4 clonotypes. Sequencing depth was expected to affect clonotype sharing among donors.

Clones were sequenced by immunoSEQ multiplex PCR, and TCRdb holds only the in-frame ones, with some missing. The sample has 2 million to 2.5 million clones; around 96% are singletons. Naive CD8 cells lacked CD45RO, underwent positive selection for CCR7 and left out terminally differentiated effector memory CD45RA+ cells. Every one of the donors was a Caucasian adult that lived in Nashville, Tennessee. The clonotype originates from a man aged 18 to 35 in good health. Sequencing was performed on naive CD8+ T cells sorted from blood.

The CDR3 loop is CSVRTSGEYEQYF. The CDR3 nucleotides read TGCAGCGTTAGGACTAGCGGGGAGTACGAGCAGTACTTC. The chain joins TRBV29-1 to TRBJ2-7; 12 bases are a match to TRBD2. The V gene's germline CDR1 is SQVTM and CDR2 ANQGSEA. CDR3 size: 13 residues. Trimming cost V 5 bases and J 4 bases; bases outside gene matches: 3.